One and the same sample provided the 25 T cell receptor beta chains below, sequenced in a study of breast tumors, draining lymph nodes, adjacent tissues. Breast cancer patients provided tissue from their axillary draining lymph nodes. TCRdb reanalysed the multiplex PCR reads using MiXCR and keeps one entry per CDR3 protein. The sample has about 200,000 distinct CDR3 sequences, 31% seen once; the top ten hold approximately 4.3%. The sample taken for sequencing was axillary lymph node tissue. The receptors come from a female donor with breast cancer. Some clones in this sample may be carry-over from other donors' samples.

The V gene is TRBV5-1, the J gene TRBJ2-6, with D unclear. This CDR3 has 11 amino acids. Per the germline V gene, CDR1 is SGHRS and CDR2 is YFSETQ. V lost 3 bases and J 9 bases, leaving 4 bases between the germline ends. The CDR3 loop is CASSWDNVLTF. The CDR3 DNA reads TGCGCCAGCAGCTGGGACAACGTCCTGACTTTC.

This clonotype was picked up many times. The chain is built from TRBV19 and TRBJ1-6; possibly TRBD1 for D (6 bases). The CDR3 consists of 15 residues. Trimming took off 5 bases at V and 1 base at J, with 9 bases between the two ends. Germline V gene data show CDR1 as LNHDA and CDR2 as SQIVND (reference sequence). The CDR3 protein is CASSPQGSYNSPLHF. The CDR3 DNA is TGTGCCAGTAGTCCACAGGGTTCCTATAATTCACCCCTCCACTTT.

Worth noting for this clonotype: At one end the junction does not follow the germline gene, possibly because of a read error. CDR3 nucleotides: TGTGCTAGCATCGCACCTACGGGGAGAGGCTATGAAAAACTGTTTTTT. Translation gives CASIAPTGRGYEKLFF. V usage is TRBV7-7 and J usage is TRBJ1-4; D gene uncertain. The CDR3 length is 16 residues. Germline-derived CDR1 and CDR2 are SSHAT and FNYEAQ (reference sequence).

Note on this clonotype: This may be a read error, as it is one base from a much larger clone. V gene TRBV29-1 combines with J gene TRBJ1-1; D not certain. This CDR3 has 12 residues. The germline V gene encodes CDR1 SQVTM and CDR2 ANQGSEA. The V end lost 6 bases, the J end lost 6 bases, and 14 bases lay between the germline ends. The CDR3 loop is CSVTDGDAEAFF. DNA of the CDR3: TGCAGCGTCACGGATGGTGACGCTGAAGCTTTCTTT. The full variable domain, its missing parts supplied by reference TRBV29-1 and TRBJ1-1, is SAVISQKPSRDICQRGTSLTIQCQVDSQVTMMFWYRQQPGQSLTLIATANQGSEATYESGFVIDKFPISRPNLTFSTLTVSNMSPEDSSIYLCSVTDGDAEAFFGQGTRLTVV.

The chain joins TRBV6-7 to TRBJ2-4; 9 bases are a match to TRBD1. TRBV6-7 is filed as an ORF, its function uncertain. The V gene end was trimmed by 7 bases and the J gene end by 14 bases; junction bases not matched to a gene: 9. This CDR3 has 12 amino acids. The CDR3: CASTHRQGVKYF. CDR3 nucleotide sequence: TGTGCCAGCACACATAGACAGGGGGTTAAGTACTTC.

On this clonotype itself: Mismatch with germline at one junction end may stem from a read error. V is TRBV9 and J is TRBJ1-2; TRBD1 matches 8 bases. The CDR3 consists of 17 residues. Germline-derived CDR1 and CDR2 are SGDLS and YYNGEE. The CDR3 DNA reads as TGTGTCAGCAGCTCCGACAGGGGACGGCCCCCTAACTATGGCTTCACCTTC. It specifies CVSSSDRGRPPNYGFTF.

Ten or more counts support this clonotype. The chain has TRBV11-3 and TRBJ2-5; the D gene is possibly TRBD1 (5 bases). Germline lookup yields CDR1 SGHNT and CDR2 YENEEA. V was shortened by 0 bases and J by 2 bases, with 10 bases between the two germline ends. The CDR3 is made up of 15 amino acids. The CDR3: CASSLDSGQQETQYF. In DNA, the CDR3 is TGTGCCAGCAGCTTAGATTCAGGGCAGCAAGAGACCCAGTACTTC.

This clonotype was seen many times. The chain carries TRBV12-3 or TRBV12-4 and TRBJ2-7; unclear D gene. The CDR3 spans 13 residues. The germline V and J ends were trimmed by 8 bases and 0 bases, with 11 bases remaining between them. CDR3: CASRYASSYEQYF. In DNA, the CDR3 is TGTGCCAGCCGTTATGCGAGCTCCTACGAGCAGTACTTC.

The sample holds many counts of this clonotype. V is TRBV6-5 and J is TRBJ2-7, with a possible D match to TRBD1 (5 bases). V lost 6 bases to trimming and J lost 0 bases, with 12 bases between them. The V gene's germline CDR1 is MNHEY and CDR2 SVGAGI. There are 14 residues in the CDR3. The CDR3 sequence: CASSDRMSSYEQYF. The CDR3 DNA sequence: TGTGCCAGCAGCGACAGAATGAGCTCCTACGAGCAGTACTTC.

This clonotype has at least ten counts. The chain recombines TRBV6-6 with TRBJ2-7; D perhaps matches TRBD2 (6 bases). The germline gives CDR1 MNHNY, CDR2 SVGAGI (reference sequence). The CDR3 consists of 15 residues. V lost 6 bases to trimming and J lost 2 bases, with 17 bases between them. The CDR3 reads CASSLAARRAYEQYF. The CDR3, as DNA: TGTGCCAGCAGCTTAGCGGCTCGGAGGGCCTACGAGCAGTACTTC.

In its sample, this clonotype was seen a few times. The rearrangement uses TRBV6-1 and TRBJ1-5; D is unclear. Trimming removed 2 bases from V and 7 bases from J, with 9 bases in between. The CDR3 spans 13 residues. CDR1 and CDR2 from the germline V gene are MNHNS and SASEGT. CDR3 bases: TGTGCCAGCAGTGAAAGGAGAGTCCAGCCCCAGCATTTT. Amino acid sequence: CASSERRVQPQHF.

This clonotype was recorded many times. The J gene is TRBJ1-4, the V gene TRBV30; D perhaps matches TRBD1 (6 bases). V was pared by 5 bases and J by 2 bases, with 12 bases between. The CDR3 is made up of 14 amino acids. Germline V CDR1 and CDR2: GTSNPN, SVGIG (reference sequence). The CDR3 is CAWLNRVTNEKLFF. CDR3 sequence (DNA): TGTGCCTGGCTGAACAGGGTCACTAATGAAAAACTGTTTTTT. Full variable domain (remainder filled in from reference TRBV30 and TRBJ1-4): SQTIHQWPATLVQPVGSPLSLECTVEGTSNPNLYWYRQAAGRGLQLLFYSVGIGQISSEVPQNLSASRPQDRQFILSSKKLLLSDSGFYLCAWLNRVTNEKLFFGSGTQLSVL.

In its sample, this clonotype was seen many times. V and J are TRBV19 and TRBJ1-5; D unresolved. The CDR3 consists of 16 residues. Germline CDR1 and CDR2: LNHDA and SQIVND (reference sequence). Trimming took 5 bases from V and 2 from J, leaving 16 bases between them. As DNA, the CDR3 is TGTGCCAGTAGTTCCTCCCCGAGGACTGGCAATCAGCCCCAGCATTTT. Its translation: CASSSSPRTGNQPQHF.

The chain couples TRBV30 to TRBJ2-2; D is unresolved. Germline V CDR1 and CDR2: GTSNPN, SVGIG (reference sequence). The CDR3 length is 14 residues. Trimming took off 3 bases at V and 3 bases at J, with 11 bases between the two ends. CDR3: CAWRADVDTGELFF. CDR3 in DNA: TGTGCCTGGAGGGCGGATGTGGACACCGGGGAGCTGTTTTTT.

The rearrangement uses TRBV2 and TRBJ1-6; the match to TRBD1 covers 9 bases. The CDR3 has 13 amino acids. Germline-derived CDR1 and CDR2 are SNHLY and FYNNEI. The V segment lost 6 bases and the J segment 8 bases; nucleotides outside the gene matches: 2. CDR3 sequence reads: CASRGTGYSPLHF. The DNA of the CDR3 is TGTGCCAGCAGGGGGACAGGGTATTCACCCCTCCACTTT.

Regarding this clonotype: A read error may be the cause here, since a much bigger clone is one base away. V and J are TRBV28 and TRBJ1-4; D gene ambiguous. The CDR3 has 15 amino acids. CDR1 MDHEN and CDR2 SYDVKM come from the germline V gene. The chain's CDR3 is CAGSHGVPTNEKLFF. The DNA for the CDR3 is TGTGCCGGCAGTCACGGTGTCCCAACTAATGAAAAACTGTTTTTT.

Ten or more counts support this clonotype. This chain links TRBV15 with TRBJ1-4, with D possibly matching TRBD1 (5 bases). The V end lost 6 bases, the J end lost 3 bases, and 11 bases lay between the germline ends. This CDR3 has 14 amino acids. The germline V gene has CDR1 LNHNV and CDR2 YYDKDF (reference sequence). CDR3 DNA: TGTGCCACCAGTCGAGGGGAGGCTAATGAAAAACTGTTTTTT. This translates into CATSRGEANEKLFF.

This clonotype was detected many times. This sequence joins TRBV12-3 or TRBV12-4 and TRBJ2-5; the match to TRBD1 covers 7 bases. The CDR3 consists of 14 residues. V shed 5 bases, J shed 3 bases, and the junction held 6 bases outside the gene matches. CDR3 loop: CASSPGDREETQYF. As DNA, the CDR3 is TGTGCCAGCAGTCCAGGGGACAGAGAAGAGACCCAGTACTTC.

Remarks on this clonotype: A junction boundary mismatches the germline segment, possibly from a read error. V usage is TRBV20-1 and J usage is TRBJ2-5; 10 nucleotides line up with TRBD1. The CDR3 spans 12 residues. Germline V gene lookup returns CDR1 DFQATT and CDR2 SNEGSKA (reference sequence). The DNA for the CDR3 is TGCAGTGCGGGACAGGGGCGGGAGACCCCGTACTTC. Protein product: CSAGQGRETPYF.

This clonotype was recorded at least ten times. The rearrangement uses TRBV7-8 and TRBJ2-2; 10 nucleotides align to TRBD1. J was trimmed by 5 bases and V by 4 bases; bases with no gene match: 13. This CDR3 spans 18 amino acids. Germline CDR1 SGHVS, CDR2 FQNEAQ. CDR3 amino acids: CASSSTGGAGQGTGELFF. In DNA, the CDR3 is TGTGCCAGCAGCTCGACAGGGGGCGCCGGGCAGGGGACCGGGGAGCTGTTTTTT.

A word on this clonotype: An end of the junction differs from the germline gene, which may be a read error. The DNA of the CDR3 is TGTAACGCAGGGGGCGCTTATGGCTACACCTTC. It yields the protein CNAGGAYGYTF. The chain joins TRBV29-1 to TRBJ1-2; TRBD1 matches at 8 bases. Germline assignment: CDR1 SQVTM and CDR2 ANQGSEA. CDR3 size: 11 residues. Full variable domain (outside the CDR3, taken from reference TRBV29-1 and TRBJ1-2): SAVISQKPSRDICQRGTSLTIQCQVDSQVTMMFWYRQQPGQSLTLIATANQGSEATYESGFVIDKFPISRPNLTFSTLTVSNMSPEDSSIYLCNAGGAYGYTFGSGTRLTVV.

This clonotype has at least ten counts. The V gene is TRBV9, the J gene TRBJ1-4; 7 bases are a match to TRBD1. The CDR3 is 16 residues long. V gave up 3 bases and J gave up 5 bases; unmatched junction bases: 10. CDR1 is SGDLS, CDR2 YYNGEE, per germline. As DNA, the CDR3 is TGTGCCAGCAGCGCGACAGGGACGGCGAACAATGAAAAACTGTTTTTT. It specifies CASSATGTANNEKLFF.

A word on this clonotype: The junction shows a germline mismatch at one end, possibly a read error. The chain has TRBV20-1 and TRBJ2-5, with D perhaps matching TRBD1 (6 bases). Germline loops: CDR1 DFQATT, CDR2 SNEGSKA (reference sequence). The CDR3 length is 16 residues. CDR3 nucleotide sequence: TGCAGTGCTAGTAGGGGGAACCTCCACCCCCAAGAGACCCAGTACTTT. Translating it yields CSASRGNLHPQETQYF.

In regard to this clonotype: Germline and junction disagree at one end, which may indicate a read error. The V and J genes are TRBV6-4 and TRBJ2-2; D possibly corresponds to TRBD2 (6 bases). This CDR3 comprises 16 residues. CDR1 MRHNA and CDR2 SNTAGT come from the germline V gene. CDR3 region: CASSPTRSSGTGELLF. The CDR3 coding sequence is TGTGCCAGCAGTCCCACCCGGAGTAGCGGAACCGGGGAGCTGTTATTT.

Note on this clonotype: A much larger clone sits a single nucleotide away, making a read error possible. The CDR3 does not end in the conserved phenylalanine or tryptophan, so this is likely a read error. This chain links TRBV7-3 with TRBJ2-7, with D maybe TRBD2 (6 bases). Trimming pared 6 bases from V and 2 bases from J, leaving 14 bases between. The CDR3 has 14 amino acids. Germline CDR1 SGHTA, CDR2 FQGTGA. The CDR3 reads CASSFTGGTYEQYL. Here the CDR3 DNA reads TGTGCCAGCAGTTTCACCGGGGGAACCTACGAGCAGTACCTC.